Each of the 25 T cell receptor beta chains below was sequenced from the same sample in a study of blood T cell repertoires in COVID-19. Clones were sequenced by immunoSEQ multiplex PCR, and TCRdb holds only the in-frame ones, with some missing. The sample lists some 88,000 clones; roughly 77% were seen once. The sample was peripheral blood. The source of these receptors is a human donor in a cohort sampled during active COVID-19.

This clone appeared a few times. The chain has TRBV7-8 and TRBJ1-1; 7 positions agree with TRBD1. V dropped 5 bases and J dropped 2; count of bases not matched to a gene: 5. The CDR3 loop spans 14 amino acids. Germline CDR1 SGHVS, CDR2 FQNEAQ. The CDR3 coding sequence is TGTGCCAGCAGCCCAGGGACAGCAAACACTGAAGCTTTCTTT. Protein product: CASSPGTANTEAFF.

The rearrangement links TRBV29-1 to TRBJ2-5, with 11 nucleotides matching TRBD2. CDR1 is SQVTM and CDR2 is ANQGSEA in the germline V gene. This CDR3 comprises 14 residues. V lost 7 bases, J lost 4 bases, and 8 bases stayed unmatched. The CDR3 bases are TGCAGCGCTAGACTAGCGGGATCGATAGAGACCCAGTACTTC. Amino acid sequence: CSARLAGSIETQYF. Based on the CDR3 plus reference TRBV29-1 and TRBJ2-5, the full variable domain is SAVISQKPSRDICQRGTSLTIQCQVDSQVTMMFWYRQQPGQSLTLIATANQGSEATYESGFVIDKFPISRPNLTFSTLTVSNMSPEDSSIYLCSARLAGSIETQYFGPGTRLLVL.

This clone was recorded a few times. The J gene is TRBJ2-1, the V gene TRBV11-3, with D maybe TRBD2 (7 bases). CDR3 size: 20 residues. Trimming shortened V by 6 bases and J by 2 bases, and 29 bases separated the two germline ends. The V gene's germline CDR1 is SGHNT and CDR2 YENEEA. CDR3 coding DNA: TGTGCCAGCAGTCCTGGGGGGGGCGATAATCCACAGAACCCCTACAATGAGCAGTTCTTC. This translates into CASSPGGGDNPQNPYNEQFF. The complete variable domain, with remaining parts taken from reference TRBV11-3 and TRBJ2-1, reads EAGVVQSPRYKIIEKKQPVAFWCNPISGHNTLYWYLQNLGQGPELLIRYENEEAVDDSQLPKDRFSAERLKGVDSTLKIQPAELGDSAVYLCASSPGGGDNPQNPYNEQFFGPGTRLTVL.

This clone was picked up a small number of times. For the CDR3, the DNA is TGTGCCAGCAGCTTACCGCAGGGGCGCTGGGCTTATGGCTACACCTTC. Protein: CASSLPQGRWAYGYTF. The chain combines TRBV7-2 with TRBJ1-2; D perhaps matches TRBD1 (6 bases). The CDR3 consists of 16 residues. The ends were cut back, 2 bases at V and 5 bases at J, with 18 bases in the middle. Looked up from germline, CDR1 is SGHTA and CDR2 is FQGNSA.

The J gene is TRBJ2-1, the V gene TRBV19, with 7 nucleotides matching TRBD1. This CDR3 is built from 14 residues. J was trimmed by 5 bases and V by 7 bases; bases with no gene match: 8. CDR1 is LNHDA, CDR2 SQIVND, per germline (reference sequence). The CDR3 region is CASTWGTVNNEQFF. The CDR3 DNA reads TGTGCCAGTACCTGGGGGACAGTCAACAATGAGCAGTTCTTC.

This clone was seen a single time. The J gene is TRBJ1-2, the V gene TRBV23-1, with TRBD1 matching 11 bases. TRBV23-1 is an ORF, with its function uncertain. V lost 3 bases, J lost 11 bases, and 11 bases stayed unmatched. The CDR3 is 15 residues long. The CDR3 sequence is CASSHPPGQGADYTF. The CDR3 DNA reads as TGCGCCAGCAGTCACCCGCCAGGACAGGGGGCTGATTACACCTTC.

In nucleotides, the CDR3 is TGTGCCAGCAGCTTTAATAGCGGGAGAACCGGGGAGCTGTTTTTT. Protein sequence: CASSFNSGRTGELFF. The V gene is TRBV5-4, the J gene TRBJ2-2; 9 positions match TRBD2. CDR3 length equals 15 residues. V was clipped by 2 bases and J by 5 bases; unmatched bases: 4. The germline CDR1 and CDR2 sequences are SGHNT and YYREEE (reference sequence).

This clone showed up just a few times. The V gene is TRBV27, the J gene TRBJ1-2, with TRBD1 matching over 8 bases. The trim removed 6 bases at V and 8 bases at J, leaving 8 bases unmatched. Germline CDR1 is MNHEY and CDR2 is SMNVEV (reference sequence). The CDR3 loop spans 13 amino acids. The DNA for the CDR3 is TGTGCCAGCAGCCCGGACAGGGAAGGCGGCTACACCTTC. Its protein is CASSPDREGGYTF.

J is TRBJ2-7 and V is TRBV6-6, with 14 bases aligning to TRBD2. With V trimmed by 5 bases and J by 2 bases, 8 bases remained unmatched. The germline V gene encodes CDR1 MNHNY and CDR2 SVGAGI (reference sequence). The CDR3 totals 17 residues. In DNA form, the CDR3 reads TGTGCCAGCAGTCTCGGGACTAGCGGGAGTTTCGCCTACGAGCAGTACTTC. It encodes CASSLGTSGSFAYEQYF.

The V gene is TRBV21-1, the J gene TRBJ2-7; TRBD2 is taken as the D call from the table, unchecked against the DNA. TRBV21-1 is a pseudogene. The CDR3 runs to 15 residues. The CDR3 loop reads CASSNGRPTRDEQYF. CDR3 sequence (DNA): TGTGCCAGCAGCAACGGCAGGCCGACGAGGGACGAGCAGTACTTC.

The chain joins TRBV28 to TRBJ2-2; maybe TRBD2 (5 bases). This CDR3 region has 14 residues. V was cut by 6 bases and J by 2 bases, with 10 bases left in between. Per germline, CDR1 MDHEN and CDR2 SYDVKM. CDR3 bases: TGTGCCAGCAGACCCAGCGGAAACACCGGGGAGCTGTTTTTT. Its protein product is CASRPSGNTGELFF.

The genes are TRBV27 and TRBJ2-2, with 10 bases lining up with TRBD1. This CDR3 comprises 15 residues. Germline CDR1 MNHEY, CDR2 SMNVEV (reference sequence). Losses at the gene ends were 4 bases for V and 7 bases for J; bases not matched to a gene: 6. The DNA of the CDR3 is TGTGCCAGCAGTTGGGAGACAGGGGGCGGCGGGGAGCTGTTTTTT. This gives the protein CASSWETGGGGELFF.

This clone has a handful of counts. The J gene is TRBJ2-7, the V gene TRBV4-2; 11 bases align to TRBD2. Germline values: CDR1 LGHNA, CDR2 YNFKEQ. The V and J ends lost 3 bases and 4 bases, in that order; junction bases with no gene match: 8. The CDR3 extends over 16 amino acids. The CDR3: CASSQSPTSGSYEQYF. The CDR3 DNA follows: TGTGCCAGCAGCCAGTCCCCCACTAGCGGGAGTTACGAGCAGTACTTC.

This clone was observed once. The chain couples TRBV27 to TRBJ1-6, with 8 bases identical to TRBD1. The CDR3 is 18 amino acids. Germline lookup yields CDR1 MNHEY and CDR2 SMNVEV (reference sequence). V trimming: 2 bases; J trimming: 0 bases; junction bases outside the gene matches: 6. CDR3 loop: CASSLSQGASSYNSPLHF. CDR3 DNA: TGTGCCAGCAGTTTAAGCCAGGGGGCGAGCTCCTATAATTCACCCCTCCACTTT.

The chain has TRBV30 and TRBJ1-5; D is uncertain. This CDR3 has 13 amino acids. In germline, CDR1 is GTSNPN, CDR2 SVGIG (reference sequence). Trimming took 2 bases from V and 0 from J, leaving 5 bases between them. The CDR3 bases are TGTGCCTGGAGTCACTATAGCAATCAGCCCCAGCATTTT. Translated, it gives CAWSHYSNQPQHF.

The rearrangement uses TRBV29-1 and TRBJ2-2; 13 nucleotides align to TRBD2. From germline, CDR1 is SQVTM and CDR2 ANQGSEA. The V segment lost 4 bases and the J segment 3 bases; nucleotides outside the gene matches: 8. There are 17 residues in the CDR3. This chain's CDR3 is CSVGAGLAGFYTGELFF. The CDR3, as DNA: TGCAGCGTTGGGGCGGGACTAGCGGGATTCTACACCGGGGAGCTGTTTTTT.

This clone occurred once. The chain links TRBV4-2 to TRBJ2-5, with 9 bases lining up with TRBD1. The CDR3 contains 16 residues. With V trimmed by 4 bases and J by 4 bases, 10 bases remained unmatched. The V gene's germline CDR1 is LGHNA and CDR2 YNFKEQ. This CDR3 is CASSRHLQTGGETQYF. Written as DNA, the CDR3 is TGTGCCAGCAGCCGTCATCTCCAGACAGGGGGAGAGACCCAGTACTTC.

The chain links TRBV7-9 to TRBJ2-3, with 9 positions matching TRBD1. Germline V gene sequence: CDR1 SEHNR, CDR2 FQNEAQ (reference sequence). The CDR3 is 16 residues long. The junction had 7 bases not matched to a gene; V was cut back by 2 bases and J by 4 bases. The CDR3 DNA reads as TGTGCCAGCAGCTTAAGTTTGGACAGGGGCGCAGATACGCAGTATTTT. It encodes CASSLSLDRGADTQYF. Combining the CDR3 with reference TRBV7-9 and TRBJ2-3 gives the whole variable domain DTGVSQNPRHKITKRGQNVTFRCDPISEHNRLYWYRQTLGQGPEFLTYFQNEAQLEKSRLLSDRFSAERPKGSFSTLEIQRTEQGDSAMYLCASSLSLDRGADTQYFGPGTRLTVL.

This clone showed up just a few times. The chain carries TRBV5-1 and TRBJ2-7; a weak D match, TRBD2 (7 bases). Germline-derived CDR1 and CDR2 are SGHRS and YFSETQ. V lost 0 bases to trimming and J lost 0 bases, with 13 bases between them. CDR3 size: 16 residues. The CDR3 spells CASSLVFGGPSYEQYF. The CDR3 bases are TGCGCCAGCAGCTTGGTCTTCGGGGGGCCCTCCTACGAGCAGTACTTC.

The rearrangement uses TRBV24-1 and TRBJ1-5, with TRBD1 identical over 8 bases. The V segment lost 4 bases and the J segment 6 bases; nucleotides outside the gene matches: 4. Germline V lookup: CDR1 KGHDR, CDR2 SFDVKD. CDR3 length equals 14 residues. In DNA form, the CDR3 reads TGTGCCACCAGTGACGGAGACAGGGGTCAGCCCCAGCATTTT. The encoded protein is CATSDGDRGQPQHF.

The rearrangement uses TRBV7-8 and TRBJ2-5, with unresolved D. The CDR3 has 13 amino acids. CDR1 is SGHVS, CDR2 FQNEAQ, per germline. V was trimmed by 2 bases and J by 2 bases, leaving 6 bases between them. The CDR3 nucleotides are TGTGCCAGCAGCTTATTGCAGCAAGAGACCCAGTACTTC. It encodes CASSLLQQETQYF.

CDR3 protein: CASSQLTEAFF. Here the CDR3 DNA reads TGTGCCAGCAGCCAATTAACTGAAGCTTTCTTT. The rearrangement links TRBV3-1 (or the pseudogene TRBV3-2) to TRBJ1-1; D is unclear. Germline V gene data show CDR1 as LGHDT and CDR2 as YNNKEL (reference sequence). The CDR3 sequence is 11 residues long. Trimming stripped 2 bases from V and 5 bases from J, with 3 bases between.

The chain uses TRBV7-9 and TRBJ2-1; TRBD1 matches 9 bases. Germline lookup yields CDR1 SEHNR and CDR2 FQNEAQ (reference sequence). After removal of 5 bases from V and 1 base from J, the junction contained 9 bases not matched to a gene. The CDR3 extends over 17 amino acids. The CDR3 sequence is CASSHITGGPSYNEQFF. CDR3 nucleotide sequence: TGTGCCAGCAGCCACATAACAGGGGGCCCATCCTACAATGAGCAGTTCTTC.

The chain is built from TRBV5-1 and TRBJ2-2; 10 bases match TRBD1. The germline V gene encodes CDR1 SGHRS and CDR2 YFSETQ. The V gene end was trimmed by 4 bases and the J gene end by 1 base; junction bases not matched to a gene: 1. This CDR3 is 15 amino acids long. The CDR3 reads CASSGDRGNTGELFF. The CDR3 nucleotides are TGCGCCAGCAGCGGGGACAGGGGGAACACCGGGGAGCTGTTTTTT. Complete variable domain (other parts from reference TRBV5-1 and TRBJ2-2): KAGVTQTPRYLIKTRGQQVTLSCSPISGHRSVSWYQQTPGQGLQFLFEYFSETQRNKGNFPGRFSGRQFSNSRSEMNVSTLELGDSALYLCASSGDRGNTGELFFGEGSRLTVL.

The J gene is TRBJ2-2, the V gene TRBV5-1; D remains unclear. Trimming stripped 4 bases from V and 5 bases from J, with 12 bases between. CDR1 SGHRS and CDR2 YFSETQ come from the germline V gene. The CDR3 length is 14 residues. The CDR3 sequence: CASSPPPFTGELFF. The CDR3 DNA follows: TGCGCCAGCAGCCCTCCTCCGTTTACCGGGGAGCTGTTTTTT.